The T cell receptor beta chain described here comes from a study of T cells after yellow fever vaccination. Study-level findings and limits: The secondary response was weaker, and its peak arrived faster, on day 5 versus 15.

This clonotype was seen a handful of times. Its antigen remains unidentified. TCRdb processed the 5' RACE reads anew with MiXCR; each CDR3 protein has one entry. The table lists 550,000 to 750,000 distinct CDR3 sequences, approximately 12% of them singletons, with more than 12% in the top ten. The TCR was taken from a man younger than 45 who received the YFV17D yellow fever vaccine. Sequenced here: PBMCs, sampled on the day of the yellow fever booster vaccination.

The CDR3 protein is CASRLFMADTQYF. In nucleotides, the CDR3 is TGTGCCAGCAGACTCTTTATGGCAGATACGCAGTATTTT. The chain joins TRBV7-2 to TRBJ2-3; no definite D call. Trimming took off 6 bases at V and 4 bases at J, with 11 bases between the two ends. The germline V gene encodes CDR1 SGHTA and CDR2 FQGNSA. The CDR3 has 13 residues.